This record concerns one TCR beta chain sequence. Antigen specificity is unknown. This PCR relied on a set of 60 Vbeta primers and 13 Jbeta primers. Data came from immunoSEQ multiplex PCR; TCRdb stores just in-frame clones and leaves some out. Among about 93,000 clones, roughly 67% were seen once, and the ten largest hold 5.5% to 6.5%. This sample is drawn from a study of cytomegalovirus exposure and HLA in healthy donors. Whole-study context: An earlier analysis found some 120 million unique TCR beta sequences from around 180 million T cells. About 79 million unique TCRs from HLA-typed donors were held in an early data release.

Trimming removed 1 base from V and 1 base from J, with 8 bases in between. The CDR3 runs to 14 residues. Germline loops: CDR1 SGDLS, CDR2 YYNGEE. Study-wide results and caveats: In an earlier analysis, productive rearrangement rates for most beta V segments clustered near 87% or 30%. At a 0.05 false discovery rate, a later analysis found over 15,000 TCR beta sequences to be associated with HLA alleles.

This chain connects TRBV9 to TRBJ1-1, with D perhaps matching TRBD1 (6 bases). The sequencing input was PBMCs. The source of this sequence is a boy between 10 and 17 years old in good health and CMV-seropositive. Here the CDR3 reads CASSVTGQNTEAFF. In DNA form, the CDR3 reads TGTGCCAGCAGCGTAACGGGACAGAACACTGAAGCTTTCTTT.